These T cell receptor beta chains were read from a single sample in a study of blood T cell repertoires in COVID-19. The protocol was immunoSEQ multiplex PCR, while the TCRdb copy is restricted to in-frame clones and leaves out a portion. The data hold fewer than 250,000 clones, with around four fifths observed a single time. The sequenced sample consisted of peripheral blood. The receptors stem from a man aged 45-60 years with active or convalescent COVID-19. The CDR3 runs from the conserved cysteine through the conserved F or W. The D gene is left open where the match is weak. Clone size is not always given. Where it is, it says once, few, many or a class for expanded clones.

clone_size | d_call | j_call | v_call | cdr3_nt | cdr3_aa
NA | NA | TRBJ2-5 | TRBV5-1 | TGCGCCAGCAGCCGCAGAGGACAGCAAGAGACCCAGTACTTC | CASSRRGQQETQYF
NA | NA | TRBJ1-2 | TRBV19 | TGTGCCAGTAGTACCCTTTTCGCCCCCAGGGGAGCCCAAAACTATGGCTACACCTTC | CASSTLFAPRGAQNYGYTF
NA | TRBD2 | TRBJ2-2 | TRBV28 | TGTGCCAGCAGTTTACGACTAGCGGGGAACACCGGGGAGCTGTTTTTT | CASSLRLAGNTGELFF
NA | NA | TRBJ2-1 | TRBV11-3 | TGTGCCAGCAGTTCGGGTCAAGTGAGCTCCTACAATGAGCAGTTCTTC | CASSSGQVSSYNEQFF
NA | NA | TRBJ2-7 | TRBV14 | TGTGCCAGCAGCCAAGACGGTTACGAGCAGTACTTC | CASSQDGYEQYF
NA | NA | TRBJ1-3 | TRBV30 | TGTGCCCTACTTCCGGGGACATTTAGCTCTGGAAACACCATATATTTT | CALLPGTFSSGNTIYF
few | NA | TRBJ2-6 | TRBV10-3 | TGTGCCATCAGGCCAGGGATCTCCACCTCTGGGGCCAACGTCCTGACTTTC | CAIRPGISTSGANVLTF
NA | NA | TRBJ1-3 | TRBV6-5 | TGTGCCAGTCTACACAGCTCTGGAAACACCATATATTTT | CASLHSSGNTIYF
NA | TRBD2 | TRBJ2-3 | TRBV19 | TGTGCCAGCAAGGGACTAGCGGGGACAGATACGCAGTATTTT | CASKGLAGTDTQYF
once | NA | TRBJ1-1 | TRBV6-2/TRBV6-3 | TGTGCCAGCAGTTACTCGACGGGGTCCACTGAAGCTTTCTTT | CASSYSTGSTEAFF
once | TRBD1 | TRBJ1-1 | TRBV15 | TGTGCCACCAGCAGAGATGCAGGGGGCCTTGAAGCTTTCTTT | CATSRDAGGLEAFF
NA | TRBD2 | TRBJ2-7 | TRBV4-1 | TGCGCCAGCAGCCACGGGACTAGCGGGACCCTCTACGAGCAGTACTTC | CASSHGTSGTLYEQYF
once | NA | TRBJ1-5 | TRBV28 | TGTGCCAGCAGTCCCCTTAGCGGGCAGCCCCAGCATTTT | CASSPLSGQPQHF
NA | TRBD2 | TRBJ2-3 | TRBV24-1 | TGTGCCACCAGTGACGGGCTAGCGGGGGGTAGGGGCACAGATACGCAGTATTTT | CATSDGLAGGRGTDTQYF
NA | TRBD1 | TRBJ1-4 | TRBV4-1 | TGCGCCAGCAGCCGCGACAGGGATGAAAAACTGTTTTTT | CASSRDRDEKLFF
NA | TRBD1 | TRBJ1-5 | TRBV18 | TGTGCCAGCTCAGAACAGGGGAACAGCAATCAGCCCCAGCATTTT | CASSEQGNSNQPQHF
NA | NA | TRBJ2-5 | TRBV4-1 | TGCGCCAGCAGCCAAGCCGGACGGGGACAAGAGACCCAGTACTTC | CASSQAGRGQETQYF
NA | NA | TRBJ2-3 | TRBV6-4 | TGTGCCAGCAGTTGGCGGGTAAACACAGATACGCAGTATTTT | CASSWRVNTDTQYF
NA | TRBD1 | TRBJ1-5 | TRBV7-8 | TGTGCCAGCAGCTTACCACCAGGGGGAGGGCCCCAGCATTTT | CASSLPPGGGPQHF
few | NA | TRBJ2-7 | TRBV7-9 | TGTGCCAGCAGCGCCCGGACAGACGAGCAGTACTTC | CASSARTDEQYF
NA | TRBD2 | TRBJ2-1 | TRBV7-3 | TGTGCCAGCAGCTTAAAGGCCCGTCCTAGCGGGATCGATGAGCAGTTCTTC | CASSLKARPSGIDEQFF
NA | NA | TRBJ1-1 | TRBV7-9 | TGTGCCAGCACCTGGAGCGGGCGGGGCACTGAAGCTTTCTTT | CASTWSGRGTEAFF
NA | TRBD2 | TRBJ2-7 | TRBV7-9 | TGTGCCAGCAGCTTAGTAGCGGGAGCTGGCGAGCAGTACTTC | CASSLVAGAGEQYF
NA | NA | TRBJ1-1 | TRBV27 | TGTGCCAGCAGACCAAACAGGGAGAACACTGAAGCTTTCTTT | CASRPNRENTEAFF
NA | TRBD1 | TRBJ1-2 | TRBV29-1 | TGCAGCGCCAACTCGGAGGGACAGGGGGACTATGGCTACACCTTC | CSANSEGQGDYGYTF
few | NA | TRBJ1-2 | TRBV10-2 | TGCGCCAGCAGTATTCTCAGGGGCGAGGATGGCTACACCTTC | CASSILRGEDGYTF
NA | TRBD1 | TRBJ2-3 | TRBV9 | TGTGCCAGCAGCGTAACTCAGGGGGCCACAGATACGCAGTATTTT | CASSVTQGATDTQYF
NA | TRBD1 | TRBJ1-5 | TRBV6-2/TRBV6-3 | TGTGCCAGCACCCCAGGACAGGAGTATCAGCCCCAGCATTTT | CASTPGQEYQPQHF
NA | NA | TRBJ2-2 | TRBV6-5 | TGTGCCAGCAGTTACGGACAGCTTGACCGGGAGCTGTTTTTT | CASSYGQLDRELFF
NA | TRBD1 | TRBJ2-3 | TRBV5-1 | TGCGCCAGCAGCTTGGCCGGGGGACAGGGGATAGATACGCAGTATTTT | CASSLAGGQGIDTQYF
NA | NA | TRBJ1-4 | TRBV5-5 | TGTGCCAGCACCCCTGGTGGGGGCGAAAAACTGTTTTTT | CASTPGGGEKLFF
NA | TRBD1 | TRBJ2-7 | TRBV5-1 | TGCGCCAGCAGCTTGGCAGGGGGCGAGCAGTACTTC | CASSLAGGEQYF